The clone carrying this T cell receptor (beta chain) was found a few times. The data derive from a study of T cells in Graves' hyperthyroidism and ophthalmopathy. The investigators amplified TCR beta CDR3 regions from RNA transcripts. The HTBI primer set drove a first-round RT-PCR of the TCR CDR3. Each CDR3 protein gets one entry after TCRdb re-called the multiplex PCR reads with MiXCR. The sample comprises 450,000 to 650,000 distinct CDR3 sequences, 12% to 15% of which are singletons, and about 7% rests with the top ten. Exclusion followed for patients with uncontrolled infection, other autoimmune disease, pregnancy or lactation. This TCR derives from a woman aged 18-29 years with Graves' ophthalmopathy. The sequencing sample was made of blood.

The CDR3 spells CASSSLAGVDEQFF. CDR3 DNA: TGTGCCAGCAGCTCTTTAGCGGGAGTGGATGAGCAGTTCTTC. This chain joins TRBV7-2 and TRBJ2-1; 9 bases match TRBD2. V shed 4 bases and J 8 bases; nucleotides not matched to a gene: 6. The CDR3 loop spans 14 amino acids. Per germline, CDR1 SGHTA and CDR2 FQGNSA.